This TCR beta chain originates from a study of cytomegalovirus exposure and HLA in healthy donors. About the research overall: Findings of an earlier analysis included around 100 million unique TCR beta sequences from around 180 million T cells. General study points: For most TCR beta V segments, an earlier analysis put the productive rate at about 87% or about 30% of the time. As immune exposure information, only CMV serostatus was available. Excluded: some indistinguishable V segments such as TRBV6-2 and TRBV6-3.

Concerning this clone: Its antigen is unknown.

V lost 4 bases and J 7 bases, leaving 8 bases between the germline ends. There are 12 residues in the CDR3. Germline V gives CDR1 SGHTA, CDR2 FQGNSA. Vbeta (60) and Jbeta (13) primers were used in the PCR. The protocol was immunoSEQ multiplex PCR, while the TCRdb copy is restricted to in-frame clones and leaves out a portion. This table has about 61,000 clones, 80% to 90% appearing once. Sequencing was done on a sample of PBMCs. The sequence was collected from a man aged 30 to 45 in good health and CMV-seropositive. This chain joins TRBV7-2 and TRBJ2-1, with D unresolved. CDR3: CASSYLENEQFF. In nucleotides, the CDR3 is TGTGCCAGCAGCTATCTAGAGAATGAGCAGTTCTTC.